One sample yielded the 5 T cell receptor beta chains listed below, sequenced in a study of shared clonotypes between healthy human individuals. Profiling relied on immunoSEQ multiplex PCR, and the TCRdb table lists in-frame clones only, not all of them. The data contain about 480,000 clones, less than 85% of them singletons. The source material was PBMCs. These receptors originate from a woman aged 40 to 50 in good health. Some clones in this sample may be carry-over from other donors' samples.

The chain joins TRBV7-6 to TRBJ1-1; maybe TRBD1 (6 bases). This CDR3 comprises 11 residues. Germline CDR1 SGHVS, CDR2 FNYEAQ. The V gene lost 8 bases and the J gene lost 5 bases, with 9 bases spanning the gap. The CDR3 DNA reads TGTGCCAGCGGGGGGCAAACTGAAGCTTTCTTT. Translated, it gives CASGGQTEAFF.

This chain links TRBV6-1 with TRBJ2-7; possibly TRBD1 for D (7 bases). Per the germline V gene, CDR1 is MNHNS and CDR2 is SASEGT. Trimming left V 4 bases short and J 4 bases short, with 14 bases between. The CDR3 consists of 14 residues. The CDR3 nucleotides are TGTGCCAGCAGTGGCGGGACAGCAGCATACGAGCAGTACTTC. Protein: CASSGGTAAYEQYF.

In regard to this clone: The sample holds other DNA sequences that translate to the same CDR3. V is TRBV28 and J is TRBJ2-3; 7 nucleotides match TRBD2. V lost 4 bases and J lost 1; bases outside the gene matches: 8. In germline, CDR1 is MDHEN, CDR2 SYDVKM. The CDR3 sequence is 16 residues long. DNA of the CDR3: TGTGCCAGCAGTTCCCCTCGCGGGGGAGGCACAGATACGCAGTATTTT. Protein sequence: CASSSPRGGGTDTQYF.

CDR3 in amino acids: CASRTGYGYTF. The CDR3 DNA follows: TGTGCCAGCAGGACAGGTTATGGCTACACCTTC. The genes are TRBV6-6 and TRBJ1-2, with D maybe TRBD1 (6 bases). The CDR3 totals 11 residues. Trimming cost V 6 bases and J 5 bases, with 7 bases left between them. Germline CDR1 and CDR2: MNHNY and SVGAGI (reference sequence).

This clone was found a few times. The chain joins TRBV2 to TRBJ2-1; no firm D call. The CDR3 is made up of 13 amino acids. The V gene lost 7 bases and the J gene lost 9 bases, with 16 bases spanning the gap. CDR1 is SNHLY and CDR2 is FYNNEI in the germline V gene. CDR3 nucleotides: TGTGCCAGCAACTCCTACGCGGATAGTGAGCAGTTCTTC. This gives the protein CASNSYADSEQFF.